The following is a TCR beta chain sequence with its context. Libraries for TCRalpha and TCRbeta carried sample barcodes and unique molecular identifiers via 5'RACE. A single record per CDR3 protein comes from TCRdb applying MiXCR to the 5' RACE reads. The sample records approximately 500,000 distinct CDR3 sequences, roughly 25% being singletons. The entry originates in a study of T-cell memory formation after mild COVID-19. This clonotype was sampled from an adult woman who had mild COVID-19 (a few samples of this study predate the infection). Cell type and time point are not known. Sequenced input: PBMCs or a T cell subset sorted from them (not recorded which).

CDR3 coding DNA: TGTGCCAGCAGGGACAGGGGTTTTCCTGAAGCTTTCTTT. Translation gives CASRDRGFPEAFF. The chain has TRBV2 and TRBJ1-1; TRBD1 agrees at 9 bases. The CDR3 extends over 13 amino acids. V trimming: 6 bases; J trimming: 6 bases; junction bases outside the gene matches: 5. The germline V gene encodes CDR1 SNHLY and CDR2 FYNNEI.